A single sample is the source of the 5 T cell receptor beta chains below, sequenced in a study of brain T cells in children with intractable seizures. TCRdb keeps only in-frame clones here, not all; method: immunoSEQ multiplex PCR. Counted here are about 80,000 clones, about 90% occurring once; the ten biggest clones make up 24%. Sequencing used peripheral blood, obtained at surgery. These receptors came from a girl under 10 years old with Rasmussen encephalitis and intractable seizures.

This clone was found once. The genes are TRBV7-9 and TRBJ1-1, with D hard to call. CDR3 length equals 13 residues. From germline, CDR1 is SEHNR and CDR2 FQNEAQ (reference sequence). Trimming removed 4 bases from V and 1 base from J, with 7 bases in between. The CDR3 here is CASSSLGNTEAFF. The CDR3 nucleotides read TGTGCCAGCAGCTCACTAGGGAACACTGAAGCTTTCTTT.

The V and J genes are TRBV7-8 and TRBJ2-7, with 11 bases aligning to TRBD2. The CDR3 is 15 amino acids. V was clipped by 5 bases and J by 3 bases; unmatched bases: 6. CDR1 is SGHVS, CDR2 FQNEAQ, per germline. DNA for the CDR3: TGTGCCAGCAGCAATACCGGGACTAGCGGCTACGAGCAGTACTTC. Translation: CASSNTGTSGYEQYF.

J is TRBJ1-4 and V is TRBV18; D remains ambiguous. CDR1 is KGHSH and CDR2 is LQKENI in the germline V gene. The CDR3 has 14 residues. V was pared by 3 bases and J by 7 bases, with 12 bases between. The CDR3 region is CASSPWARGEKLFF. For the CDR3, the DNA is TGTGCCAGCTCACCCTGGGCCCGGGGTGAAAAACTGTTTTTT.

This chain joins TRBV10-3 and TRBJ1-1; D not resolved. Germline CDR1 ENHRY, CDR2 SYGVKD. CDR3 length: 13 residues. The V gene lost 3 bases and the J gene lost 1 base, with 6 bases spanning the gap. In DNA, the CDR3 is TGTGCCATCAGTGATACGGCGAACACTGAAGCTTTCTTT. Protein product: CAISDTANTEAFF.

V gene TRBV25-1 combines with J gene TRBJ2-5; D remains unclear. V shed 4 bases and J shed 8 bases, with 8 bases lying between them. Germline V gene lookup returns CDR1 MGHDK and CDR2 SYGVNS. CDR3 length: 11 amino acids. The CDR3 DNA is TGTGCCAGCAGTGCTATGGGAACCCAGTACTTC. It yields the protein CASSAMGTQYF.